The text below deals with one TCR beta chain. This clone is a singleton in its sample. No cognate antigen has been identified for it. The sample holds no much larger clone one base away, and base qualities are not on file. CDR1 and CDR2 are read off the germline V gene as SGHAT and FQNNGV. The CDR3 runs 15 residues from the cysteine to the phenylalanine. Just the 45-base CDR3 DNA is kept, in frame starting at base 1. Unmatched junction bases come to 9, with V trimmed by 1 base and J by 9 bases. This specimen belongs to a study of blood T cell repertoires in COVID-19 (TCRdb year 2020). Concerning the study at large: Collaborator samples came from the United States, Italy and Spain and covered acute and convalescent phases of COVID-19. The prospective study material was composed of cDNA or gDNA derived from T cells, B-cell-depleted T cells, or PBMCs. The dataset comprised deeply sampled blood TCRbeta repertoires from subjects exposed to, actively infected with, or recovered from COVID-19. A freely available public database, intended as a resource for researchers studying the immune response to SARS-CoV-2, is where the repertoires were released. Samples were obtained from the ongoing ImmuneRACE study (first 160 participants) and from 950 to 1,500 subjects provided by 6 global collaborators. Sample metadata almost always included a de-identified subject ID, COVID-19 status, age in years and sex. Where available, HLA class I and class II types were taken from metadata supplied by the sample provider and were not determined by assay-based typing. Study-level results and caveats: How much clinical and demographic metadata was included differed by source and by participant, and the metadata was provided uncurated.

Collaborating institutions collected whole blood in K2EDTA tubes following their own protocols. For TCRbeta analysis, collaborators shipped samples as frozen whole blood, isolated PBMCs, or DNA extracted from either of those sample types. TCRbeta CDR3 regions were amplified from genomic DNA by means of the immunoSEQ Assay, a bias-controlled multiplex PCR. In the authors' own workflow: The number of nucleated cells in each sample was estimated by amplification of reference gene primers within the assay. Sequence reads were collapsed and filtered to measure the absolute abundance of every unique TCRbeta CDR3 rearrangement. For each sample, productive Simpson clonality was calculated by taking the square root of Simpson's diversity index across productive rearrangements. TCRdb's version of the immuneACCESS table is confined to in-frame rearrangements and falls short of the full clone set. An unresolved V gene accounts for under half of the shortfall where checked; the remainder is of unknown origin. V and J calls and clone size follow that table, whereas D and trimming were derived from the DNA. Here the sample has 150,000 to 200,000 clones; 70% to 80% occur a single time. Of the sample, around 7.9% is held by the ten largest clones.

The receptor was derived from a woman in her forties or fifties with active or convalescent COVID-19. Recombination connected TRBV11-2 to TRBJ2-1; TRBD1 agrees with 7 junctional bases. The sequencing sample was made of peripheral blood. CDR3 loop: CASSLGDSAIGEQFF. The DNA reads TGTGCCAGCAGCTTAGGGGACAGCGCTATCGGTGAGCAGTTCTTC.